Following are 21 T cell receptor beta chains from one sample sequenced in a study of shared clonotypes between healthy human individuals. CD8 cells classed as naive were CD45RO-negative and positively selected for CCR7, excluding terminally differentiated effector memory CD45RA+ cells. Assay used: immunoSEQ multiplex PCR; TCRdb lists only in-frame clones, some missing. The sample holds about 2.1 million clones, about 92% seen once. Source material: naive CD8+ T cells from PBMCs. These receptors came from a man between 18 and 35 years old in good health. Some clones in this sample may be carry-over from other donors' samples.

The chain couples TRBV4-1 to TRBJ1-4, with D possibly being TRBD1 (5 bases). Looked up from germline, CDR1 is MGHRA and CDR2 is YSYEKL. The CDR3 totals 17 residues. Trimming stripped 1 base from V and 5 bases from J, with 17 bases between. In DNA, the CDR3 is TGCGCCAGCAGCCAAGTTCGACGGGACCGGCTAAATGAAAAACTGTTTTTT. Its translation is CASSQVRRDRLNEKLFF.

This sequence joins TRBV29-1 and TRBJ1-2; 7 bases line up with TRBD1. V lost 2 bases to trimming and J lost 6 bases; unmatched junction nucleotides: 9. From germline, CDR1 is SQVTM and CDR2 ANQGSEA. The CDR3 is 14 amino acids. CDR3 in amino acids: CSVEHRTGADGYTF. CDR3 bases: TGCAGCGTTGAACACCGTACAGGGGCGGATGGCTACACCTTC. Full variable domain (rest looked up from reference TRBV29-1 and TRBJ1-2): SAVISQKPSRDICQRGTSLTIQCQVDSQVTMMFWYRQQPGQSLTLIATANQGSEATYESGFVIDKFPISRPNLTFSTLTVSNMSPEDSSIYLCSVEHRTGADGYTFGSGTRLTVV.

The chain uses TRBV19 and TRBJ2-5; no definite D call. The V gene lost 5 bases and the J gene lost 2 bases, with 15 bases spanning the gap. The V gene's germline CDR1 is LNHDA and CDR2 SQIVND (reference sequence). This CDR3 has 15 amino acids. The CDR3 region has the DNA TGTGCCAGTAGTTCCCGCGGCAGCGTACAAGAGACCCAGTACTTC. This translates into CASSSRGSVQETQYF.

The chain combines TRBV11-2 with TRBJ1-1; 7 nucleotides align to TRBD1. This CDR3 has 13 amino acids. V trimming: 6 bases; J trimming: 7 bases; junction bases outside the gene matches: 8. Germline V gene data show CDR1 as SGHAT and CDR2 as FQNNGV. The CDR3, as DNA: TGTGCCAGCAGATACATCCGGGACAGTGAAGCTTTCTTT. Translation: CASRYIRDSEAFF. The complete variable domain, with remaining parts taken from reference TRBV11-2 and TRBJ1-1, reads EAGVAQSPRYKIIEKRQSVAFWCNPISGHATLYWYQQILGQGPKLLIQFQNNGVVDDSQLPKDRFSAERLKGVDSTLKIQPAKLEDSAVYLCASRYIRDSEAFFGQGTRLTVV.

The chain carries TRBV7-9 and TRBJ2-1, with TRBD2 matching 11 bases. The germline CDR1 and CDR2 sequences are SEHNR and FQNEAQ (reference sequence). The V and J ends lost 4 bases and 4 bases, in that order; junction bases with no gene match: 6. The length of the CDR3 is 16 residues. CDR3 protein: CASSYAGTSGYNEQFF. CDR3 coding DNA: TGTGCCAGCAGCTACGCCGGGACTAGCGGTTACAATGAGCAGTTCTTC.

The CDR3 sequence: CASRRPDTDTQYF. The CDR3, as DNA: TGTGCCAGCAGGCGGCCGGACACAGATACGCAGTATTTT. The V and J genes are TRBV6-1 and TRBJ2-3; D not resolved. This CDR3 comprises 13 residues. V was cut by 6 bases and J by 2 bases, with 9 bases left in between. Germline V gene sequence: CDR1 MNHNS, CDR2 SASEGT.

The sample holds one count of this clone. This CDR3 is also generated by other DNA sequences in the sample. The chain combines TRBV5-1 with TRBJ2-1; possible D gene TRBD1, 6 bases. V dropped 1 base and J dropped 8 bases, with 7 bases sitting between them. Germline CDR1 reads SGHRS; CDR2 reads YFSETQ. The CDR3 length is 12 residues. The CDR3 region has the DNA TGCGCCAGCAGCTTGACAGGGTATGAGCAGTTCTTC. Encoded protein: CASSLTGYEQFF. The whole variable domain, filled in from reference TRBV5-1 and TRBJ2-1, reads KAGVTQTPRYLIKTRGQQVTLSCSPISGHRSVSWYQQTPGQGLQFLFEYFSETQRNKGNFPGRFSGRQFSNSRSEMNVSTLELGDSALYLCASSLTGYEQFFGPGTRLTVL.

V usage is TRBV4-3 and J usage is TRBJ2-7, with D hard to call. The CDR3 has 14 amino acids. From germline, CDR1 is LGHNA and CDR2 YSLEER. V lost 2 bases to trimming and J lost 0 bases, with 8 bases between them. The CDR3 DNA is TGCGCCAGCAGCCAAACTCACTACTCCTACGAGCAGTACTTC. This encodes CASSQTHYSYEQYF.

This clone has only one observation. This chain joins TRBV27 and TRBJ1-1; D unclear. The germline V gene has CDR1 MNHEY and CDR2 SMNVEV (reference sequence). V was shortened by 5 bases and J by 0 bases, with 10 bases between the two germline ends. CDR3 length equals 14 residues. The CDR3 sequence is CASSPDVMNTEAFF. CDR3 nucleotides: TGTGCCAGCAGTCCAGATGTGATGAACACTGAAGCTTTCTTT.

The rearrangement uses TRBV6-5 and TRBJ2-7, with D tentatively TRBD1 (5 bases). The germline V and J ends were trimmed by 6 bases and 4 bases, with 19 bases remaining between them. Germline V lookup: CDR1 MNHEY, CDR2 SVGAGI. The CDR3 is 15 residues long. Written as DNA, the CDR3 is TGTGCCAGCAGCCCGGTCAGGGTATCACCTTACGAGCAGTACTTC. It specifies CASSPVRVSPYEQYF.

The chain carries TRBV7-3 and TRBJ2-1; 8 bases match TRBD2. Germline CDR1 reads SGHTA; CDR2 reads FQGTGA. J gave up 7 bases and V 5 bases, and 22 bases lay outside the gene matches. The CDR3 extends over 19 amino acids. CDR3 in amino acids: CASSPSPGLVPPLGNEQFF. CDR3 DNA: TGTGCCAGCAGCCCGTCTCCGGGACTAGTCCCTCCTTTGGGGAATGAGCAGTTCTTC.

This sequence joins TRBV5-1 and TRBJ2-7, with 7 bases fitting TRBD2. The length of the CDR3 is 15 residues. Germline CDR1 is SGHRS and CDR2 is YFSETQ. V dropped 3 bases and J dropped 2; count of bases not matched to a gene: 8. This chain's CDR3 is CASSYGGSGTYEQYF. The CDR3 region has the DNA TGCGCCAGCAGCTACGGCGGGAGCGGCACCTACGAGCAGTACTTC.

This chain links TRBV4-2 with TRBJ2-1; TRBD2 matches 11 bases. This CDR3 is built from 15 residues. With V trimmed by 1 base and J by 9 bases, 5 bases remained unmatched. Germline CDR1 and CDR2: LGHNA and YNFKEQ. CDR3 residues: CASSQGTSGSSEQFF. The CDR3, as DNA: TGTGCCAGCAGCCAAGGGACTAGCGGGTCTTCTGAGCAGTTCTTC.

The chain employs TRBV28 and TRBJ2-5; D might be TRBD1 or TRBD2, each matching 5 bases. This CDR3 comprises 14 residues. Germline loops: CDR1 MDHEN, CDR2 SYDVKM. V gave up 10 bases and J gave up 3 bases, with 18 bases separating them. The CDR3 nucleotides are TGTGCCACCCTTGGGGCGACCGGGAAAGAGACCCAGTACTTC. Translated, it gives CATLGATGKETQYF.

The CDR3 DNA sequence: TGTGCCAGTAGCCTAGCGGGGCATTCCTACAATGAGCAGTTCTTC. The encoded protein is CASSLAGHSYNEQFF. V usage is TRBV19 and J usage is TRBJ2-1; 9 bases are shared with TRBD2. V trimming: 6 bases; J trimming: 1 base; junction bases outside the gene matches: 4. There are 15 residues in the CDR3. The germline V gene has CDR1 LNHDA and CDR2 SQIVND (reference sequence).

The gene calls are TRBV5-1 and TRBJ2-7; 8 bases align to TRBD1. Losses at the gene ends were 1 base for V and 5 bases for J; bases not matched to a gene: 8. Per germline, CDR1 SGHRS and CDR2 YFSETQ. This CDR3 contains 15 residues. The CDR3 is CASSLTRDRLNEQYF. The DNA for the CDR3 is TGCGCCAGCAGCTTGACCCGGGACAGGTTGAACGAGCAGTACTTC.

The rearrangement joins TRBV14 to TRBJ1-2, with no clear D. This CDR3 is 15 amino acids long. Per the germline V gene, CDR1 is SGHDN and CDR2 is FVKESK. Trimming cost V 2 bases and J 5 bases, with 15 bases left between them. The CDR3 DNA sequence: TGTGCCAGCAGCCAACGAGGCCAAGTAATGTATGGCTACACCTTC. It encodes CASSQRGQVMYGYTF.

This chain joins TRBV7-2 and TRBJ2-2; 9 nucleotides line up with TRBD2. Germline V gene data show CDR1 as SGHTA and CDR2 as FQGNSA. This CDR3 comprises 17 residues. With V trimmed by 2 bases and J by 5 bases, 9 bases remained unmatched. The CDR3: CASSLPSGIARTGELFF. The CDR3 region has the DNA TGTGCCAGCAGCTTACCTAGCGGGATAGCACGTACCGGGGAGCTGTTTTTT.

The chain carries TRBV7-2 and TRBJ1-2; possibly TRBD1 for D (6 bases). The CDR3 has 15 amino acids. V was trimmed by 5 bases and J by 4 bases, leaving 17 bases between them. Germline CDR1 SGHTA, CDR2 FQGNSA. CDR3 amino acids: CASSHQGYRAYGYTF. The CDR3 DNA sequence: TGTGCCAGCAGCCACCAGGGGTATCGTGCCTATGGCTACACCTTC.

The V call is TRBV14, the J call TRBJ2-3; D not certain. Germline CDR1 and CDR2: SGHDN and FVKESK. There are 13 residues in the CDR3. Trimming left V 0 bases short and J 5 bases short, with 6 bases between. CDR3 sequence (DNA): TGTGCCAGCAGCCAAGATCCCGGAGATACGCAGTATTTT. Protein product: CASSQDPGDTQYF. Using reference TRBV14 and TRBJ2-3 for the parts outside the CDR3, the full variable domain is EAGVTQFPSHSVIEKGQTVTLRCDPISGHDNLYWYRRVMGKEIKFLLHFVKESKQDESGMPNNRFLAERTGGTYSTLKVQPAELEDSGVYFCASSQDPGDTQYFGPGTRLTVL.

This rearrangement joins TRBV4-1 to TRBJ2-7, with 12 bases aligning to TRBD2. CDR1 MGHRA and CDR2 YSYEKL come from the germline V gene. This CDR3 has 17 amino acids. Trimming at V came to 1 base and at J to 5 bases, leaving 9 bases not matched to a gene. The CDR3 sequence is CASSQAPPSGRANEQYF. The CDR3 region has the DNA TGCGCCAGCAGCCAAGCCCCCCCTAGCGGGAGGGCGAACGAGCAGTACTTC.